Only one count was recorded for the clone carrying this T cell receptor beta chain. Assay used: immunoSEQ multiplex PCR; TCRdb lists only in-frame clones, some missing. The table has about 180,000 clones, approximately 86% seen once. Germline CDR1 is MGHDK and CDR2 is SYGVNS. This CDR3 comprises 15 residues. Trimming cost V 3 bases and J 5 bases; bases outside gene matches: 7. The sample comes from a study of T cell responses to AZD1222 COVID-19 vaccine. The source is an adult in good health. Material: peripheral blood, obtained on day 0 of AZD1222 vaccination. This chain links TRBV25-1 with TRBJ2-1; 7 nucleotides agree with TRBD1. This CDR3 reads CASSDATGANNEQFF. The CDR3, as DNA: TGTGCCAGCAGTGATGCAACAGGGGCTAACAATGAGCAGTTCTTC.